This TCR beta chain was recovered during a study of T-cell memory formation after mild COVID-19. Study summary: Clusters of TCRs were largely donor specific. Broader study findings: Day 15 to 85 contractors were CD4/CD8 balanced; later expanders leaned CD4+. Memory sampled before infection contained some responding clones, suggesting cross-reactive memory joined.

Via MiXCR, TCRdb re-called the 5' RACE reads, giving one row per CDR3 protein. The sample includes roughly 250,000 distinct CDR3 sequences, around 17% of them seen just once. This clonotype has just a few counts. Its antigen remains unidentified. This receptor was obtained from a man aged 18 to 30 who had mild COVID-19 (a few samples of this study predate the infection). Cell type and time point are not known. The sequenced material came from PBMCs or a T cell subset sorted from them (not recorded which).

The CDR3: CASSWDINYGYTF. The CDR3 DNA is TGTGCCAGCAGTTGGGACATTAACTATGGCTACACCTTC. The rearrangement uses TRBV6-2 or TRBV6-3 and TRBJ1-2; D might be TRBD1 (6 bases). The CDR3 is 13 amino acids. Trimming left V 4 bases short and J 1 base short, with 7 bases between. Germline CDR1 and CDR2: MNHEY and SVGEGT.